This entry lists 8 T cell receptor beta chains sequenced from one sample in a study of vaccination effects on CD4 cells after COVID-19. Profiling relied on immunoSEQ multiplex PCR, and the TCRdb table lists in-frame clones only, not all of them. The top ten clones hold more than 7% of a sample with approximately 38,000 clones, about 67% of them seen once. No antigen has been assigned to these receptors. Culture proceeded for approximately nine days, and CD4+ T cells were then isolated. Each participant was given two doses of one vaccine (BNT162b2 or mRNA-1273). The sample consisted of CD4+ T cells from PBMCs cultured without peptide, taken after COVID-19 vaccination. Receptor source: a human donor who received a COVID-19 vaccine.

The gene calls are TRBV6-5 and TRBJ2-5; 8 bases line up with TRBD2. Looked up from germline, CDR1 is MNHEY and CDR2 is SVGAGI. V was pared by 6 bases and J by 5 bases, with 8 bases of the junction left unmatched. The CDR3 spans 14 residues. In DNA form, the CDR3 reads TGTGCCAGCAGCCTCGGACTAGCCTCGGAGACCCAGTACTTC. Its translation: CASSLGLASETQYF.

This clone occurred once. V and J are TRBV6-5 and TRBJ1-1, with D hard to call. CDR1 MNHEY and CDR2 SVGAGI come from the germline V gene. The CDR3 runs to 14 residues. Trimming removed 6 bases from V and 4 bases from J, with 15 bases in between. The CDR3 bases are TGTGCCAGCAGGAGTTGGGTCGTCAGCACTGAAGCTTTCTTT. It codes for CASRSWVVSTEAFF.

The gene calls are TRBV3-1 (or the pseudogene TRBV3-2) and TRBJ1-1; D unresolved. Germline CDR1 and CDR2: LGHDT and YNNKEL (reference sequence). The CDR3 totals 15 residues. The V and J ends lost 3 bases and 0 bases respectively, with 11 bases between them. The CDR3 bases are TGTGCCAGCAGCCAGCCGACATCCATGAACACTGAAGCTTTCTTT. Translation gives CASSQPTSMNTEAFF.

The chain is built from TRBV6-4 and TRBJ1-1; 8 bases fit TRBD1. CDR3 length: 16 amino acids. Per germline, CDR1 MRHNA and CDR2 SNTAGT. With V trimmed by 4 bases and J by 1 base, 8 bases remained unmatched. In DNA form, the CDR3 reads TGTGCCAGCAGTGCCGAAACAGGGACAGGGAACACTGAAGCTTTCTTT. It is translated as CASSAETGTGNTEAFF.

The chain recombines TRBV9 with TRBJ1-6; D is perhaps TRBD1 (6 bases). Trimming stripped 1 base from V and 9 bases from J, with 17 bases between. Germline CDR1 and CDR2: SGDLS and YYNGEE. There are 16 residues in the CDR3. CDR3 sequence reads: CASSVSDGGQGSPLHF. The CDR3 nucleotides are TGTGCCAGCAGCGTATCCGACGGGGGGCAGGGTTCACCCCTCCACTTT.

The chain has TRBV2 and TRBJ2-7; D possibly corresponds to TRBD1 (5 bases). CDR1 is SNHLY and CDR2 is FYNNEI in the germline V gene. Trimming removed 6 bases at V and 1 base at J, with 13 bases between. There are 14 residues in the CDR3. CDR3 nucleotide sequence: TGTGCCAGCAGCTATACAGGCAGATCCTACGAGCAGTACTTC. Protein: CASSYTGRSYEQYF.

This clone was recorded a few times. The genes are TRBV6-4 and TRBJ2-1; tentatively, D is TRBD2 (6 bases). Trimming left V 8 bases short and J 1 base short, with 15 bases between. This CDR3 has 15 residues. Germline V gene sequence: CDR1 MRHNA, CDR2 SNTAGT. The CDR3 bases are TGTGCCAGCCGGGACTCTTACTTATCCTACAATGAGCAGTTCTTC. Translated, it gives CASRDSYLSYNEQFF.

This chain uses TRBV4-2 with TRBJ2-7; 11 bases match TRBD1. The ends lost 1 base at V and 2 bases at J; junction bases unmatched: 4. Germline V gene sequence: CDR1 LGHNA, CDR2 YNFKEQ. This CDR3 is 16 amino acids long. The DNA of the CDR3 is TGTGCCAGCAGCCAAGGGACAGGGGGCGGGGCCTACGAGCAGTACTTC. It encodes CASSQGTGGGAYEQYF.